The 29 T cell receptor beta chains in this list originate from one sample, sequenced in a study of Graves' ophthalmopathy and Graves' hyperthyroidism. From RNA, the CDR3 regions of TCR beta chains were amplified and sequenced. A first-round RT-PCR used HTBI primers, followed by a second-round multiplex PCR. In TCRdb, the multiplex PCR reads were re-called with MiXCR into one record per CDR3 protein. The data hold roughly 1.1 million distinct CDR3 sequences, with about 35% observed a single time. The sample was peripheral blood or thyroid tissue (not recorded which). These receptors originate from an adult man with Graves' hyperthyroidism.

With respect to this clonotype: One end of the junction varies from germline; a read error may be responsible. The chain links TRBV7-8 to TRBJ2-7; 9 positions agree with TRBD2. Germline CDR1 reads SGHVS; CDR2 reads FQNEAQ. The CDR3 is 12 residues long. This chain's CDR3 is CASSSSSGAEDF. In DNA, the CDR3 is TGTGCCAGCAGCTCGTCTAGCGGGGCCGAGGATTTC.

The V gene is TRBV9, the J gene TRBJ1-1, with 7 nucleotides matching TRBD1. Losses at the gene ends were 4 bases for V and 3 bases for J; bases not matched to a gene: 9. This CDR3 region has 15 residues. Germline V lookup: CDR1 SGDLS, CDR2 YYNGEE. CDR3: CASSPQGGGDTEAFF. Written as DNA, the CDR3 is TGTGCCAGCAGCCCTCAAGGGGGCGGGGACACTGAAGCTTTCTTT.

Ten or more counts support this clonotype. V gene TRBV29-1 combines with J gene TRBJ2-7; D tentatively reads TRBD1 or TRBD2 (5 bases each). Germline V gene lookup returns CDR1 SQVTM and CDR2 ANQGSEA. With 4 bases removed from V and 3 bases from J, the gap between germline ends came to 13 bases. This CDR3 spans 13 amino acids. The CDR3 DNA reads as TGCAGCGTTGTCTCCGGGGCCAGCTACGAGCAGTACTTC. The encoded protein is CSVVSGASYEQYF.

This clonotype has at least ten counts. The J gene is TRBJ1-5, the V gene TRBV29-1; a possible D gene is TRBD1 (5 bases). CDR3 length equals 13 residues. The V gene lost 6 bases and the J gene lost 2 bases, with 11 bases spanning the gap. Germline V CDR1 and CDR2: SQVTM, ANQGSEA. CDR3: CSVAGHGNQPQHF. The DNA of the CDR3 is TGCAGCGTAGCAGGGCATGGCAATCAGCCCCAGCATTTT.

The gene calls are TRBV2 and TRBJ2-5; possibly TRBD1 for D (6 bases). V gave up 5 bases and J gave up 4 bases, with 11 bases separating them. Germline V gene data show CDR1 as SNHLY and CDR2 as FYNNEI. CDR3 length: 13 amino acids. The CDR3 coding sequence is TGTGCCAGCAGTCAGGGGAGATTAGAGACCCAGTACTTC. It is translated as CASSQGRLETQYF.

In this sample, this clonotype turned up many times. This chain links TRBV4-1 with TRBJ2-7; D gene unclear. Germline V gene sequence: CDR1 MGHRA, CDR2 YSYEKL. The CDR3 consists of 11 residues. The ends were cut back, 2 bases at V and 5 bases at J, with 4 bases in the middle. CDR3 bases: TGCGCCAGCAGCCAATCCAACGAGCAGTACTTC. This encodes CASSQSNEQYF.

Points on this clonotype: Here the CDR3 omits its conserved ending phenylalanine or tryptophan, so a read error is the likely source. The DNA is omitted, as the CDR3 cannot be located on it reliably, and the CDR3 follows TCRdb's listing. V usage is TRBV15 and J usage is TRBJ1-4; the DNA was not used to check the table's D call, TRBD1. Termini included, the CDR3 measures 9 amino acids. Germline V lookup: CDR1 LNHNV, CDR2 YYDKDF (reference sequence). CDR3 sequence reads: CATSSDRVY.

Only a few counts were recorded for this clonotype. The chain recombines TRBV9 with TRBJ2-3; D call uncertain. Trimming shortened V by 2 bases and J by 4 bases, and 8 bases separated the two germline ends. CDR3 length: 13 amino acids. Germline CDR1 and CDR2: SGDLS and YYNGEE. The CDR3 DNA follows: TGTGCCAGCAGCGTTCGAGGCCCAGATACGCAGTATTTT. It yields the protein CASSVRGPDTQYF.

The V gene is TRBV12-3 or TRBV12-4, the J gene TRBJ1-1, with D possibly TRBD1 on 6 matching bases. The CDR3 spans 14 residues. V dropped 5 bases and J dropped 1 base, with 11 bases sitting between them. This CDR3 reads CASSVTGPNTEAFF. CDR3 DNA sequence: TGTGCCAGCAGTGTGACAGGTCCGAACACTGAAGCTTTCTTT.

The chain is built from TRBV14 and TRBJ2-5; a weak D match, TRBD1 (6 bases). The germline V gene encodes CDR1 SGHDN and CDR2 FVKESK. The CDR3 sequence is 15 residues long. The ends were cut back, 7 bases at V and 4 bases at J, with 19 bases in the middle. The CDR3 DNA reads as TGTGCCAGCAAGCTACAGGGACCTCCCGGAGAGACCCAGTACTTC. It codes for CASKLQGPPGETQYF.

The chain couples TRBV3-1 to TRBJ1-2, with 12 bases that match TRBD1. The CDR3 runs to 16 residues. Germline assignment: CDR1 LGHDT and CDR2 YNNKEL (reference sequence). The trim removed 4 bases at V and 6 bases at J, leaving 9 bases unmatched. Here the CDR3 reads CASSPVGTGGRDGYTF. As DNA, the CDR3 is TGTGCCAGCAGCCCCGTCGGGACAGGGGGCCGGGATGGCTACACCTTC.

This clonotype showed up many times. This chain links TRBV7-2 with TRBJ2-7, with 7 bases matching TRBD2. Germline lookup yields CDR1 SGHTA and CDR2 FQGNSA. V was clipped by 6 bases and J by 4 bases; unmatched bases: 12. CDR3 length: 15 amino acids. Written as DNA, the CDR3 is TGTGCCAGCAGTCTAGGGAGTGGTAGCGGGTACGAGCAGTACTTC. Encoded protein: CASSLGSGSGYEQYF.

The sample holds many counts of this clonotype. The chain recombines TRBV5-1 with TRBJ1-2, with 12 bases aligning to TRBD1. Losses at the gene ends were 3 bases for V and 5 bases for J; bases not matched to a gene: 2. CDR1 is SGHRS and CDR2 is YFSETQ in the germline V gene. CDR3 length: 14 amino acids. CDR3 coding DNA: TGCGCCAGCAGCTCGGGACAGGGGGCGTATGGCTACACCTTC. Protein sequence: CASSSGQGAYGYTF.

This clonotype appeared a single time. The chain links TRBV19 to TRBJ1-4; 7 bases are a match to TRBD1. The CDR3 covers 15 residues. Germline V gene data show CDR1 as LNHDA and CDR2 as SQIVND (reference sequence). J lost 2 bases, V lost 3 bases, and 3 bases had no gene match. The CDR3 region has the DNA TGTGCCAGTAGTATCTCGACAGGGACTAATGAAAAACTGTTTTTT. Encoded protein: CASSISTGTNEKLFF.

This clonotype was seen many times. The chain has TRBV19 and TRBJ1-5, with TRBD1 matching 7 bases. Losses at the gene ends were 6 bases for V and 6 bases for J; bases not matched to a gene: 11. Germline CDR1 and CDR2: LNHDA and SQIVND (reference sequence). CDR3 size: 15 residues. The CDR3 coding sequence is TGTGCCAGTAGCTCCGAGACAGGGTTTACTCAGCCCCAGCATTTT. Amino acids: CASSSETGFTQPQHF.

V usage is TRBV19 and J usage is TRBJ1-5, with D possibly matching TRBD1 (5 bases). CDR3 size: 12 residues. The ends were cut back, 0 bases at V and 14 bases at J, with 11 bases in the middle. Germline V CDR1 and CDR2: LNHDA, SQIVND (reference sequence). CDR3 sequence: CASSIDGTVEHF. CDR3 nucleotides: TGTGCCAGTAGTATAGATGGGACCGTTGAGCATTTT.

This clonotype was counted at least ten times. The chain recombines TRBV12-3 or TRBV12-4 with TRBJ2-2, with unresolved D. With 5 bases removed from V and 2 bases from J, the gap between germline ends came to 12 bases. This CDR3 spans 15 amino acids. Written as DNA, the CDR3 is TGTGCCAGCAGTACAATAAGCGTCAACACCGGGGAGCTGTTTTTT. Its protein is CASSTISVNTGELFF.

This clonotype was recorded many times. V usage is TRBV7-2 and J usage is TRBJ1-2; perhaps TRBD1 as D (5 bases). The CDR3 is made up of 15 amino acids. V gave up 2 bases and J gave up 3 bases, with 13 bases separating them. Per germline, CDR1 SGHTA and CDR2 FQGNSA. The CDR3 reads CASSLNPGDDYGYTF. DNA for the CDR3: TGTGCCAGCAGCTTAAACCCGGGGGATGACTATGGCTACACCTTC.

This clonotype showed up many times. The chain uses TRBV4-3 and TRBJ1-1; D gene ambiguous. With 0 bases removed from V and 1 base from J, the gap between germline ends came to 12 bases. Germline CDR1 LGHNA, CDR2 YSLEER. The CDR3 extends over 16 amino acids. Written as DNA, the CDR3 is TGCGCCAGCAGCCAAGATGGGCAGTTGCGGAACACTGAAGCTTTCTTT. Residues: CASSQDGQLRNTEAFF.

For this clonotype: This may arise from a read error, as a much more abundant clone is one base away. The rearrangement uses TRBV19 and TRBJ1-4; D remains ambiguous. Germline V gene lookup returns CDR1 LNHDA and CDR2 SQIVND (reference sequence). There are 13 residues in the CDR3. The CDR3: CATPIATNEKLLF. Written as DNA, the CDR3 is TGTGCCACCCCGATTGCAACTAATGAAAAACTGCTTTTT. Full variable domain (rest looked up from reference TRBV19 and TRBJ1-4): DGGITQSPKYLFRKEGQNVTLSCEQNLNHDAMYWYRQDPGQGLRLIYYSQIVNDFQKGDIAEGYSVSREKKESFPLTVTSAQKNPTAFYLCATPIATNEKLLFGSGTQLSVL.

Of note for this clonotype: Possible read error: a much larger clone is one base away. The chain employs TRBV2 and TRBJ2-7; D gene uncertain. Trimming took off 6 bases at V and 5 bases at J, with 11 bases between the two ends. The CDR3 totals 12 residues. Germline V gives CDR1 SNHLY, CDR2 FYNNEI. CDR3 sequence (DNA): TGTGCCAGCAGAACGGATACCCACGAGCAGTACTTC. Amino acids: CASRTDTHEQYF.

There are many counts of this clonotype. The chain is built from TRBV20-1 and TRBJ1-6; D might be TRBD1 (5 bases). The CDR3 sequence is 13 residues long. With 5 bases removed from V and 9 bases from J, the gap between germline ends came to 14 bases. Germline lookup yields CDR1 DFQATT and CDR2 SNEGSKA (reference sequence). CDR3 residues: CSALLGVGSPLHF. The DNA of the CDR3 is TGCAGTGCTTTGTTAGGGGTGGGTTCACCCCTCCACTTT.

This clonotype was counted many times. It is likely a read error, because the conserved phenylalanine at the end of the CDR3 is missing. It is unclear where the CDR3 begins or ends on the DNA, so no DNA is shown, and the CDR3 is as TCRdb lists it. The chain carries TRBV3-1 and TRBJ1-4. The CDR3 is 11 amino acids in total, end residues counted. Germline V CDR1 and CDR2: LGHDT, YNNKEL (reference sequence). CDR3 protein: CASSQDRAPVV.

V is TRBV9 and J is TRBJ2-3, with 10 bases fitting TRBD2. V trimming: 2 bases; J trimming: 6 bases; junction bases outside the gene matches: 3. This CDR3 contains 14 residues. Per germline, CDR1 SGDLS and CDR2 YYNGEE. CDR3 nucleotide sequence: TGTGCCAGCAGCGTGGCTAGCGGGAGCGATACGCAGTATTTT. It yields the protein CASSVASGSDTQYF.

The sample holds a few counts of this clonotype. V and J are TRBV2 and TRBJ1-2; no reliable D call. Trimming cost V 4 bases and J 8 bases, with 14 bases left between them. The CDR3 sequence is 13 residues long. The V gene's germline CDR1 is SNHLY and CDR2 FYNNEI. The CDR3 sequence is CASSVVRTEGYTF. Written as DNA, the CDR3 is TGTGCCAGCAGTGTGGTGAGGACTGAAGGCTACACCTTC.

As concerns this clonotype: The junction and the germline gene differ at one end; a read error may be behind it. The chain is built from TRBV5-1 and TRBJ2-5; 16 bases are a match to TRBD2. CDR3 size: 17 residues. CDR1 is SGHRS, CDR2 YFSETQ, per germline. The CDR3 DNA sequence: TGTGCCAGCAGTTCCGACGGGACTAGCGGGGGGGTAAAGACCCAGTACTTC. As protein: CASSSDGTSGGVKTQYF.

This chain joins TRBV20-1 and TRBJ2-7; D perhaps matches TRBD2 (5 bases). Per germline, CDR1 DFQATT and CDR2 SNEGSKA (reference sequence). The V end lost 0 bases, the J end lost 2 bases, and 14 bases lay between the germline ends. The CDR3 runs to 15 residues. In DNA form, the CDR3 reads TGCAGTGCTAGAGAACGCACGGGAAACACCTACGAGCAGTACTTC. It yields the protein CSARERTGNTYEQYF.

This clonotype came up many times. V usage is TRBV15 and J usage is TRBJ1-5; 8 bases agree with TRBD1. This CDR3 comprises 14 residues. Germline CDR1 and CDR2: LNHNV and YYDKDF (reference sequence). The J segment lost 15 bases and the V segment lost 1 base, leaving 11 bases of the junction unmatched. The CDR3 DNA reads as TGTGCCACCAGCAGAGGCGAGACAGGGGCCCTCAGGCATTTT. Translated, it gives CATSRGETGALRHF.

The chain is built from TRBV7-2 and TRBJ2-5, with 8 bases aligning to TRBD1. The germline V gene encodes CDR1 SGHTA and CDR2 FQGNSA. V lost 5 bases, J lost 4 bases, and 9 bases stayed unmatched. The CDR3 contains 15 residues. CDR3 in DNA: TGTGCCAGCAGCCAACGGACAGGGAGGCGAGAGACCCAGTACTTC. This encodes CASSQRTGRRETQYF.